The next 28 T cell receptor beta chains were all read from a single sample in a study of cytotoxic CD8 clonotypes in ibrutinib-treated CLL. Produced via immunoSEQ multiplex PCR; TCRdb's table is partial and in-frame only. The sample includes around 310,000 clones, about 80% of them seen just once. The specimen was PBMCs, collected before ibrutinib treatment. The source is a human donor with chronic lymphocytic leukemia.

This clone was recorded only once. V gene TRBV6-5 combines with J gene TRBJ1-1; no reliable D call. V lost 0 bases and J 1 base, leaving 9 bases between the germline ends. The CDR3 sequence is 15 residues long. The germline V gene encodes CDR1 MNHEY and CDR2 SVGAGI. CDR3 DNA: TGTGCCAGCAGTTACTCGTCGGGCAGGAACACTGAAGCTTTCTTT. Amino acids: CASSYSSGRNTEAFF.

The J gene is TRBJ1-4, the V gene TRBV7-2; perhaps TRBD1 as D (6 bases). In germline, CDR1 is SGHTA, CDR2 FQGNSA. The CDR3 is 17 amino acids. V was clipped by 1 base and J by 2 bases, with 14 bases between them. The CDR3 nucleotides read TGTGCCAGCAGCTTAGAAGCAGGGGCCGTGACTAATGAAAAACTGTTTTTT. Protein sequence: CASSLEAGAVTNEKLFF.

The chain employs TRBV25-1 and TRBJ1-1; D is perhaps TRBD1 (6 bases). CDR3 length: 12 amino acids. Germline V gene data show CDR1 as MGHDK and CDR2 as SYGVNS. The germline V and J ends were trimmed by 8 bases and 5 bases, with 12 bases remaining between them. DNA for the CDR3: TGTGCCAGCTATGGACAGTCGACTGAAGCTTTCTTT. This sequence encodes CASYGQSTEAFF.

This chain's CDR3 is CAWSPRGAGTGSYEQYF. Written as DNA, the CDR3 is TGTGCCTGGAGTCCTAGGGGAGCAGGGACAGGTTCCTACGAGCAGTACTTC. This chain uses TRBV30 with TRBJ2-7; 8 nucleotides match TRBD1. The ends lost 2 bases at V and 1 base at J; junction bases unmatched: 13. The CDR3 is 17 amino acids. CDR1 is GTSNPN and CDR2 is SVGIG in the germline V gene (reference sequence).

The chain employs TRBV15 and TRBJ2-5; D is perhaps TRBD1 (5 bases). V was shortened by 3 bases and J by 7 bases, with 12 bases between the two germline ends. CDR3 length equals 13 residues. Germline V gene data show CDR1 as LNHNV and CDR2 as YYDKDF (reference sequence). The CDR3 DNA sequence: TGTGCCACCAGCAGGCAAGGGGCCAGGACCCAGTACTTC. Translated, it gives CATSRQGARTQYF.

This clone has only a few counts. The chain combines TRBV10-3 with TRBJ1-5; D uncertain. V lost 0 bases and J lost 0, with 6 bases in between. CDR3 length: 15 residues. CDR1 and CDR2 (germline): ENHRY, SYGVKD. The chain's CDR3 is CAISESMSSNQPQHF. The CDR3 DNA reads TGTGCCATCAGTGAGTCCATGAGTAGCAATCAGCCCCAGCATTTT.

This clone was observed a handful of times. The CDR3 DNA reads TGCGCCAGCAGCGAACAGGGATATAATCAGCCCCAGCATTTT. This sequence encodes CASSEQGYNQPQHF. V and J are TRBV10-2 and TRBJ1-5; TRBD1 might be the D (6 bases). The CDR3 sequence is 14 residues long. V was cut by 6 bases and J by 4 bases, with 13 bases left in between. The germline V gene encodes CDR1 WSHSY and CDR2 SAAADI.

In DNA form, the CDR3 reads TGTGCCAGCAGCCCGATCGACAGCGATACGCAGTATTTT. As protein: CASSPIDSDTQYF. V gene TRBV7-8 combines with J gene TRBJ2-3; possible D gene TRBD1, 5 bases. The CDR3 has 13 residues. The germline V and J ends were trimmed by 5 bases and 6 bases, with 12 bases remaining between them. CDR1 SGHVS and CDR2 FQNEAQ come from the germline V gene.

CDR3 DNA sequence: TGTGCCAGTTCTACTAGTGGGAGGACGACCTACAATGAGCAGTTCTTC. This translates into CASSTSGRTTYNEQFF. The gene calls are TRBV7-7 and TRBJ2-1; a possible D gene is TRBD2 (6 bases). The CDR3 spans 16 residues. Trimming removed 9 bases from V and 2 bases from J, with 20 bases in between. CDR1 and CDR2 from the germline V gene are SSHAT and FNYEAQ (reference sequence).

V is TRBV5-1 and J is TRBJ2-7, with 8 bases fitting TRBD2. The CDR3 spans 16 residues. Germline CDR1 reads SGHRS; CDR2 reads YFSETQ. Trimming removed 7 bases from V and 5 bases from J; junction bases left unmatched: 17. The chain's CDR3 is CASPPGGLREKDEQYF. The DNA of the CDR3 is TGCGCCAGCCCACCGGGAGGGTTACGGGAGAAGGACGAGCAGTACTTC.

The chain links TRBV29-1 to TRBJ1-4; maybe TRBD1 (5 bases). The germline CDR1 and CDR2 sequences are SQVTM and ANQGSEA. V was trimmed by 5 bases and J by 4 bases, leaving 14 bases between them. The CDR3 runs 14 residues. CDR3 coding DNA: TGCAGCGTTTGGGAGGAAGGGGTTAATGAAAAACTGTTTTTT. Protein sequence: CSVWEEGVNEKLFF.

The rearrangement joins TRBV28 to TRBJ1-3; TRBD1 agrees at 7 bases. The CDR3 length is 13 residues. V gave up 3 bases and J gave up 8 bases; unmatched junction bases: 4. Germline V gene lookup returns CDR1 MDHEN and CDR2 SYDVKM. This CDR3 reads CASSFVGGDTIYF. In DNA, the CDR3 is TGTGCCAGCAGTTTTGTAGGGGGCGACACCATATATTTT.

V gene TRBV11-2 combines with J gene TRBJ1-2; D possibly corresponds to TRBD1 (5 bases). The CDR3 loop spans 16 amino acids. V was trimmed by 5 bases and J by 5 bases, leaving 21 bases between them. CDR1 SGHAT and CDR2 FQNNGV come from the germline V gene. The CDR3 protein is CASSIPEQGPWYGYTF. CDR3 nucleotide sequence: TGTGCCAGCAGCATCCCAGAGCAGGGTCCGTGGTATGGCTACACCTTC.

The gene calls are TRBV27 and TRBJ2-1; TRBD2 matches 8 bases. V gave up 7 bases and J gave up 4 bases; unmatched junction bases: 6. Germline assignment: CDR1 MNHEY and CDR2 SMNVEV (reference sequence). This CDR3 is built from 14 residues. DNA of the CDR3: TGTGCCAGCACTAGCGGGTCCCTATACAATGAGCAGTTCTTC. Its translation: CASTSGSLYNEQFF.

The CDR3 here is CASSLLAGVNTGELFF. CDR3 DNA sequence: TGTGCCAGCAGCCTGCTAGCGGGAGTGAACACCGGGGAGCTGTTTTTT. The chain links TRBV7-9 to TRBJ2-2, with 10 positions matching TRBD2. V shed 5 bases and J 1 base; nucleotides not matched to a gene: 4. There are 16 residues in the CDR3. Germline values: CDR1 SEHNR, CDR2 FQNEAQ (reference sequence).

J is TRBJ2-7 and V is TRBV4-2; 7 bases map to TRBD2. CDR1 and CDR2 (germline): LGHNA, YNFKEQ. The V segment lost 6 bases and the J segment 3 bases; nucleotides outside the gene matches: 2. This CDR3 comprises 12 residues. In DNA, the CDR3 is TGTGCCAGCAGGGGACTACTCTACGAGCAGTACTTC. Its translation: CASRGLLYEQYF.

This chain joins TRBV25-1 and TRBJ2-2, with TRBD2 matching over 11 bases. Germline lookup yields CDR1 MGHDK and CDR2 SYGVNS. V lost 1 base, J lost 0 bases, and 1 base stayed unmatched. CDR3 length: 17 residues. For the CDR3, the DNA is TGTGCCAGCAGTGAATGGGGACTAGCGGCGAACACCGGGGAGCTGTTTTTT. It codes for CASSEWGLAANTGELFF.

V and J are TRBV4-3 and TRBJ2-1; D tentatively reads TRBD1 or TRBD2 (5 bases each). CDR3 length: 14 amino acids. V lost 1 base and J 6 bases, leaving 10 bases between the germline ends. Germline lookup yields CDR1 LGHNA and CDR2 YSLEER. The CDR3 sequence: CASSQAPGTNEQFF. The CDR3 region has the DNA TGCGCCAGCAGCCAAGCCCCAGGGACCAATGAGCAGTTCTTC.

This clone occurred once. This chain uses TRBV27 with TRBJ2-1; D perhaps matches TRBD2 (5 bases). Trimming took 0 bases from V and 3 from J, leaving 12 bases between them. Germline V CDR1 and CDR2: MNHEY, SMNVEV (reference sequence). This CDR3 has 16 residues. CDR3 sequence (DNA): TGTGCCAGCAGTTTATCCTGGGGTGGGAGCTACAATGAGCAGTTCTTC. Its protein is CASSLSWGGSYNEQFF.

The V call is TRBV11-2, the J call TRBJ2-1; TRBD2 agrees at 14 bases. CDR1 SGHAT and CDR2 FQNNGV come from the germline V gene. The CDR3 has 19 amino acids. After removal of 6 bases from V and 12 bases from J, the junction contained 22 bases not matched to a gene. CDR3 protein: CASRKLSGTSGSLGLGQFF. In DNA, the CDR3 is TGTGCCAGCAGAAAACTCTCCGGGACTAGCGGGAGTTTAGGCTTGGGGCAGTTCTTC.

The J gene is TRBJ1-5, the V gene TRBV19; 7 bases fit TRBD1. V shed 2 bases, J shed 3 bases, and the junction held 7 bases outside the gene matches. Germline-derived CDR1 and CDR2 are LNHDA and SQIVND (reference sequence). This CDR3 comprises 16 residues. In DNA form, the CDR3 reads TGTGCCAGTAGTATACGGGCAGGGGGTTTCAATCAGCCCCAGCATTTT. This codes for CASSIRAGGFNQPQHF.

This clone was seen a handful of times. This sequence joins TRBV25-1 and TRBJ2-2; D may be TRBD1 (6 bases). Trimming removed 3 bases from V and 9 bases from J, with 14 bases in between. The CDR3 loop spans 14 amino acids. From germline, CDR1 is MGHDK and CDR2 SYGVNS. The CDR3 DNA follows: TGTGCCAGCAGTGAGCGTCCGGGACACAGGGAGCTGTTTTTT. Protein sequence: CASSERPGHRELFF.

This clone was seen more than once but under ten times. The chain has TRBV5-4 and TRBJ1-1, with D possibly matching TRBD1 (5 bases). Trimming left V 0 bases short and J 8 bases short, with 14 bases between. Germline V gene sequence: CDR1 SGHNT, CDR2 YYREEE (reference sequence). This CDR3 is built from 14 residues. The CDR3 DNA is TGTGCCAGCAGCTTGGTGAGGGACGACGGGGAAGCTTTCTTT. Translation gives CASSLVRDDGEAFF.

V gene TRBV18 combines with J gene TRBJ2-3, with 12 nucleotides matching TRBD2. The CDR3 length is 19 residues. V lost 1 base to trimming and J lost 1 base; unmatched junction nucleotides: 9. Per germline, CDR1 KGHSH and CDR2 LQKENI. The CDR3 DNA reads as TGTGCCAGCTCACCACGACCATTGACTAGCGGGAGTCGCACAGATACGCAGTATTTT. Its translation is CASSPRPLTSGSRTDTQYF.

V gene TRBV18 combines with J gene TRBJ2-2; 8 bases line up with TRBD2. Per the germline V gene, CDR1 is KGHSH and CDR2 is LQKENI. V dropped 0 bases and J dropped 7; count of bases not matched to a gene: 7. The CDR3 spans 16 residues. CDR3 in amino acids: CASSPPIGRESGELFF. Written as DNA, the CDR3 is TGTGCCAGCTCACCACCCATCGGGAGGGAAAGCGGGGAGCTGTTTTTT.

The rearrangement links TRBV9 to TRBJ2-3; possibly TRBD2 for D (5 bases). Trimming removed 0 bases at V and 2 bases at J, with 13 bases between. The germline V gene has CDR1 SGDLS and CDR2 YYNGEE. CDR3 length: 16 residues. The CDR3 region has the DNA TGTGCCAGCAGCGTAGGAGGGTATTCGGACACAGATACGCAGTATTTT. Amino acid sequence: CASSVGGYSDTDTQYF.

The gene calls are TRBV27 and TRBJ1-1; D unclear. The CDR3 covers 12 residues. Trimming cost V 6 bases and J 0 bases, with 5 bases left between them. Germline CDR1 and CDR2: MNHEY and SMNVEV (reference sequence). The CDR3 DNA is TGTGCCAGCAGATCAGTGAACACTGAAGCTTTCTTT. As protein: CASRSVNTEAFF.

This clone was detected a few times. The chain combines TRBV6-6 with TRBJ2-1; D might be TRBD2 (5 bases). The CDR3 totals 10 residues. V was pared by 7 bases and J by 9 bases, with 7 bases between. Germline CDR1 reads MNHNY; CDR2 reads SVGAGI (reference sequence). CDR3 protein: CASMGVEQFF. CDR3 in DNA: TGTGCCAGCATGGGAGTTGAGCAGTTCTTC.